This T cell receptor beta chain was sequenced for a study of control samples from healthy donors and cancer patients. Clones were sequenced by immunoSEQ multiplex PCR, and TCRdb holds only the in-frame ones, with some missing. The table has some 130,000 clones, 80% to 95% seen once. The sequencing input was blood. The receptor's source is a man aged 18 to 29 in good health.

The CDR3 loop is CASSLEATTDTQYF. For the CDR3, the DNA is TGTGCCAGCAGCTTAGAGGCTACCACAGATACGCAGTATTTT. The chain joins TRBV7-9 to TRBJ2-3; D gene ambiguous. V gave up 1 base and J gave up 2 bases, with 7 bases separating them. Looked up from germline, CDR1 is SEHNR and CDR2 is FQNEAQ (reference sequence). This CDR3 comprises 14 residues.